The TCR beta chain described here comes from a study of cytomegalovirus exposure and HLA in healthy donors. Findings and caveats of the study: After further analysis at a later stage, under 20,000 TCR beta sequences were associated with HLA alleles at 0.05 false discovery rate. Productive rates of about 87% or about 30% were seen for most TCR beta V segments in an earlier analysis.

Researchers ran the PCR with 60 Vbeta and 13 Jbeta primers. The data were produced by immunoSEQ multiplex PCR, yet TCRdb's version contains in-frame clones alone and is incomplete. This sample has 150,000 to 200,000 clones, with about four fifths found just once. V shed 4 bases and J shed 7 bases, with 15 bases lying between them. This CDR3 has 13 residues. Germline CDR1 reads SGHNT; CDR2 reads YYREEE (reference sequence). Points on this clone: Its antigen is currently unknown.

The sequence was obtained from a young man in good health and CMV-seronegative. The genes are TRBV5-4 and TRBJ2-7; D is possibly TRBD2 (6 bases). Material: PBMCs. CDR3 sequence: CASSPGLTREQYF. The CDR3 bases are TGTGCCAGCAGCCCCGGACTGACTAGGGAGCAGTACTTC.